This T cell receptor (beta chain) was recovered during a study of blood T cells in healthy people across ages. The CDR3 is made up of 15 amino acids. The V end lost 2 bases, the J end lost 5 bases, and 17 bases lay between the germline ends. Germline CDR1 is DFQATT and CDR2 is SNEGSKA (reference sequence). The use of a sample-barcoded 5' primer and a J-beta primer mix characterized a second PCR of about 7 to 12 cycles. Via MiXCR, TCRdb re-called the 5' RACE reads, giving one row per CDR3 protein. This sample has just over 800,000 distinct CDR3 sequences, with approximately 67% found just once. Specimen: blood. This clonotype was obtained from a man aged 25 to 40 in good health. V is TRBV20-1 and J is TRBJ2-3; TRBD2 might be the D (6 bases). Written as DNA, the CDR3 is TGCAGTGCTAGACTGGGCCGTCGGCGGGGAGATACGCAGTATTTT. Translating gives CSARLGRRRGDTQYF.